Listed below are T cell receptor beta chains from one sample, sequenced in a study of T cells in Graves' hyperthyroidism and ophthalmopathy. MiXCR was run by TCRdb on the multiplex PCR reads, yielding one entry per CDR3 protein. The table records around 610,000 distinct CDR3 sequences, roughly 15% of them present only once. The sequenced sample consisted of blood. The receptors here all came from a woman aged 40 to 50 with Graves' ophthalmopathy. Each CDR3 is given with its conserved first and last residue. A D gene is named only where the DNA matches it firmly. The listing skips clone size in some rows; elsewhere it reads once, few, many or a size class.

V gene: TRBV6-2/TRBV6-3; clone size: many; D gene: -; J gene: TRBJ1-1; CDR3 DNA: TGTGCCAGCAGCCTCACTGACAGGAACACTGAAGCTTTCTTT; CDR3 protein: CASSLTDRNTEAFF
V gene: TRBV30; clone size: few; D gene: -; J gene: TRBJ1-2; CDR3 DNA: TGTGCCTGGAACCCACAGGGCCTCAACTATGGCTACACCTTC; CDR3 protein: CAWNPQGLNYGYTF
V gene: TRBV12-3/TRBV12-4; clone size: many; D gene: TRBD2; J gene: TRBJ2-5; CDR3 DNA: TGTGCCAGCAGTTTTGGTCTAGCGGGCGGAGAGACCCAGTACTTC; CDR3 protein: CASSFGLAGGETQYF
V gene: TRBV12-3/TRBV12-4; clone size: -; D gene: -; J gene: TRBJ2-7; CDR3 DNA: TGTGCCAGCAGCAAAGACAGTGACTACGAGCAGTACTTC; CDR3 protein: CASSKDSDYEQYF
V gene: TRBV7-2; clone size: few; D gene: -; J gene: TRBJ1-1; CDR3 DNA: TGTGCCAGCAGCTTAGTCGCCTCGTACAGAGTGAACACTGAAGCTTTCTTT; CDR3 protein: CASSLVASYRVNTEAFF
V gene: TRBV20-1; clone size: -; D gene: -; J gene: TRBJ1-6; CDR3 DNA: TGCAGTGCTGGCTTAGAGGTCGGGGGGCGGAATTCACCCCTCCACTTT; CDR3 protein: CSAGLEVGGRNSPLHF
V gene: TRBV7-9; clone size: many; D gene: -; J gene: TRBJ1-1; CDR3 DNA: TGTGCCAGCAGCCCTTTGCGGGCGCGAGGGACTGAAGCTTTCTTT; CDR3 protein: CASSPLRARGTEAFF
V gene: TRBV29-1; clone size: few; D gene: -; J gene: TRBJ2-7; CDR3 DNA: TGCAGCGTTGCAACGTCTTGGGGGAGTTATTCCGAGCAGTACTTC; CDR3 protein: CSVATSWGSYSEQYF
V gene: TRBV19; clone size: few; D gene: TRBD2; J gene: TRBJ2-7; CDR3 DNA: TGTGCCAGTAGCCAGTATGGAGCTCTAGCGGGAAGCCCCTACGAGCAGTACTTC; CDR3 protein: CASSQYGALAGSPYEQYF
V gene: TRBV29-1; clone size: many; D gene: -; J gene: TRBJ2-7; CDR3 DNA: TGCAGCGTGAGGTCCTATAGAGGGAATCCCGAGCAGTACTTC; CDR3 protein: CSVRSYRGNPEQYF
V gene: TRBV12-3/TRBV12-4; clone size: -; D gene: -; J gene: TRBJ1-1; CDR3 DNA: TGTGCCAGCAGTACCTTGGGGGTCGGGACCGCTGAAGCTTTCTTT; CDR3 protein: CASSTLGVGTAEAFF
V gene: TRBV27; clone size: many; D gene: -; J gene: TRBJ1-5; CDR3 DNA: TGTGCCAGCAGTTCCCTCGGGGAGGGAAAGGAGCCCCAGCATTTT; CDR3 protein: CASSSLGEGKEPQHF
V gene: TRBV6-2/TRBV6-3; clone size: many; D gene: -; J gene: TRBJ2-5; CDR3 DNA: TGTGCCAGCCGGCCTTCAGGATTAGGGGAGACCCAGTACTTC; CDR3 protein: CASRPSGLGETQYF
V gene: TRBV28; clone size: once; D gene: -; J gene: TRBJ1-2; CDR3 DNA: TGTGCCAGCAGAGAGACTGTGGGGGGGCTGTCTGGCTACACCTTC; CDR3 protein: CASRETVGGLSGYTF
V gene: TRBV6-5; clone size: few; D gene: -; J gene: TRBJ2-7; CDR3 DNA: TGTGCCAGCAGTTACTCGGGAAGCGGGTCGACCTACGAGCAGTACTTC; CDR3 protein: CASSYSGSGSTYEQYF
V gene: TRBV27; clone size: many; D gene: TRBD2; J gene: TRBJ2-7; CDR3 DNA: TGTGCCAGCGCTCAACTAGCGGGGGTGGCTACGGCCGAGCAGTACTTC; CDR3 protein: CASAQLAGVATAEQYF
V gene: TRBV18; clone size: few; D gene: -; J gene: TRBJ1-1; CDR3 DNA: TGTGCCAGCTCACCAACGGTCGAATTGAACACTGAAGCTTTCTTT; CDR3 protein: CASSPTVELNTEAFF
V gene: TRBV7-2; clone size: -; D gene: TRBD1; J gene: TRBJ1-6; CDR3 DNA: TGTGCCAGCAGTTATTCCGGGACAGCAACTAATTCACCCCTCCACTTT; CDR3 protein: CASSYSGTATNSPLHF
V gene: TRBV29-1; clone size: many; D gene: -; J gene: TRBJ2-7; CDR3 DNA: TGCAGCGTTGGCGTCTACGGTAACGAGCAGTACTTC; CDR3 protein: CSVGVYGNEQYF
V gene: TRBV30; clone size: few; D gene: -; J gene: TRBJ2-7; CDR3 DNA: TGTGCCTGGAGTTTTTCTGAGGAGCAGTACTTC; CDR3 protein: CAWSFSEEQYF
V gene: TRBV28; clone size: many; D gene: TRBD2; J gene: TRBJ2-7; CDR3 DNA: TGTGCCAGCAGTTGGACTAGCCCCTACGAGCAGTACTTC; CDR3 protein: CASSWTSPYEQYF
V gene: TRBV20-1; clone size: -; D gene: -; J gene: TRBJ2-5; CDR3 DNA: TGCAGTGCTAGGGATGCCGGGACACACCAAGAGACCCAGTACTTC; CDR3 protein: CSARDAGTHQETQYF
V gene: TRBV12-3/TRBV12-4; clone size: -; D gene: -; J gene: TRBJ2-7; CDR3 DNA: TGTGCCAGTTCCTTACAGGGAAAGCAGTACTTC; CDR3 protein: CASSLQGKQYF
V gene: TRBV2; clone size: many; D gene: -; J gene: TRBJ1-2; CDR3 DNA: TGTGCCAGCAGTGATGAGACAGATAACCGCTATGGCTACACCTTC; CDR3 protein: CASSDETDNRYGYTF
V gene: TRBV19; clone size: once; D gene: TRBD1; J gene: TRBJ2-7; CDR3 DNA: TGTGCCAGTGGCACCGGGACAGGGGGTTCCTACGAGCAGTACTTC; CDR3 protein: CASGTGTGGSYEQYF
V gene: TRBV6-1; clone size: many; D gene: -; J gene: TRBJ2-2; CDR3 DNA: TGTGCCAGCAGCCACGCCGGTACCGGGGAGCTGTTTTTT; CDR3 protein: CASSHAGTGELFF
V gene: TRBV28; clone size: many; D gene: TRBD2; J gene: TRBJ2-7; CDR3 DNA: TGTGCCAGCAGTCCGATACGGTCTACTAGCGGAAGCTCCTACGAGCAGTACTTC; CDR3 protein: CASSPIRSTSGSSYEQYF
V gene: TRBV14; clone size: many; D gene: -; J gene: TRBJ2-7; CDR3 DNA: TGTGCCAGCAGCACCAGGGGATTATACGAGCAGTACTTC; CDR3 protein: CASSTRGLYEQYF
V gene: TRBV29-1; clone size: -; D gene: TRBD2; J gene: TRBJ2-5; CDR3 DNA: TGCAGCGCAGCCGGGACTAGCGGGCAAGAGACCCAGTACTTC; CDR3 protein: CSAAGTSGQETQYF
V gene: TRBV4-1; clone size: few; D gene: TRBD1; J gene: TRBJ2-2; CDR3 DNA: TGCGCCAGCAGCCAGAACAGGGGGCTTCGCACCGGGGAGCTGTTTTTT; CDR3 protein: CASSQNRGLRTGELFF
V gene: TRBV20-1; clone size: many; D gene: -; J gene: TRBJ1-1; CDR3 DNA: TGCAGTGCTGGAAGGGGATTTAACACTGAAGCTTTCTTT; CDR3 protein: CSAGRGFNTEAFF
V gene: TRBV28; clone size: many; D gene: -; J gene: TRBJ2-4; CDR3 DNA: TGTGCCAGCAGTTTTCCGGGGCGGGATGGCATAAACATTCAGTACTTC; CDR3 protein: CASSFPGRDGINIQYF
V gene: TRBV18; clone size: -; D gene: -; J gene: TRBJ2-2; CDR3 DNA: TGTGCCAGCTCACTCTTGGGACTTCAAGACACCGGGGAGCTGTTTTTT; CDR3 protein: CASSLLGLQDTGELFF
V gene: TRBV11-1; clone size: many; D gene: -; J gene: TRBJ2-7; CDR3 DNA: TGTGCCAGCAGCTACGCGGGACCCCCAGGCCTCCTCTACTACGAGCAGTACTTC; CDR3 protein: CASSYAGPPGLLYYEQYF
V gene: TRBV12-3/TRBV12-4; clone size: many; D gene: TRBD1; J gene: TRBJ1-2; CDR3 DNA: TGTGCCAGCTTGGGAAAGGGAAAGGGGGCTTATGGCTACACCTTC; CDR3 protein: CASLGKGKGAYGYTF
V gene: TRBV28; clone size: -; D gene: -; J gene: TRBJ2-7; CDR3 DNA: TGTGCCAGCAGTACGACGGACTCCTACGAGCAGTACTTC; CDR3 protein: CASSTTDSYEQYF
V gene: TRBV20-1; clone size: many; D gene: -; J gene: TRBJ1-2; CDR3 DNA: TGCAGGGGAGATGGTCCTTCTAACTATGGCTACACCTTC; CDR3 protein: CRGDGPSNYGYTF
V gene: TRBV6-2/TRBV6-3; clone size: -; D gene: TRBD2; J gene: TRBJ2-5; CDR3 DNA: TGTGCCAGCAGTTACAGTCTAGCGGGAGGAGAGACCCAGTACTTC; CDR3 protein: CASSYSLAGGETQYF
V gene: TRBV28; clone size: many; D gene: -; J gene: TRBJ2-5; CDR3 DNA: TGTGCCAGCAGCCACGACAGGACTCGCCAAGAGACCCAGTACTTC; CDR3 protein: CASSHDRTRQETQYF
V gene: TRBV11-2; clone size: many; D gene: TRBD2; J gene: TRBJ2-7; CDR3 DNA: TGTGCCAGCAGCTCCTGGACTAGCGGAACCTACGAGCAGTACTTC; CDR3 protein: CASSSWTSGTYEQYF
V gene: TRBV16; clone size: many; D gene: TRBD2; J gene: TRBJ2-7; CDR3 DNA: TGTGCCAGCAGCCAATTCGGGCTAGCGGGAGTTAGGACCGAGCAGTACTTC; CDR3 protein: CASSQFGLAGVRTEQYF
V gene: TRBV15; clone size: many; D gene: -; J gene: TRBJ1-1; CDR3 DNA: TGTGCCACCAGCAGACAACAGGGAACTGAAGCTTTCTTT; CDR3 protein: CATSRQQGTEAFF